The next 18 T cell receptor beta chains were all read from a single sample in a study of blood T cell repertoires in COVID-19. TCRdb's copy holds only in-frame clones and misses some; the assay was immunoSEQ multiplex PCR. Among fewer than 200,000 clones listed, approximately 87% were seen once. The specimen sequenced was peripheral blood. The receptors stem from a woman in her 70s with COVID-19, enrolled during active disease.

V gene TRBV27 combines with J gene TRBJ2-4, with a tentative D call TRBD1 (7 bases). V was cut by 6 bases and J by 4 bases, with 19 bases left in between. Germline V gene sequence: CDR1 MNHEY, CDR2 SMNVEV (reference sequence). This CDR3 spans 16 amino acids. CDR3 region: CASSPRGTPAKNIQYF. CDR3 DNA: TGTGCCAGCAGCCCCAGGGGGACTCCCGCTAAAAACATTCAGTACTTC.

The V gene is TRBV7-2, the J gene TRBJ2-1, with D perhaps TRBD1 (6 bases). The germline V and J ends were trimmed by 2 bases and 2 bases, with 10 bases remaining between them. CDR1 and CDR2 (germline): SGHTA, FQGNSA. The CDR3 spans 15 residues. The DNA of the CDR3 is TGTGCCAGCAGCTTACAGGGGACCCCCTACAATGAGCAGTTCTTC. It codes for CASSLQGTPYNEQFF.

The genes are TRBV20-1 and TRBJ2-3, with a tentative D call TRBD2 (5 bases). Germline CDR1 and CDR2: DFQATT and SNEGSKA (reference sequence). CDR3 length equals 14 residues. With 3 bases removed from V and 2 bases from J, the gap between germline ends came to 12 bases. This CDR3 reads CSASPGSFTDTQYF. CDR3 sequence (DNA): TGCAGTGCTAGTCCGGGGAGCTTCACAGATACGCAGTATTTT.

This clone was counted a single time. The CDR3 here is CASSPRTSGALYEQYF. The CDR3 coding sequence is TGTGCCAGCAGCCCACGGACTAGCGGAGCTCTCTACGAGCAGTACTTC. The rearrangement joins TRBV9 to TRBJ2-7, with 10 bases matching TRBD2. Germline trimming cut 4 bases from V and 3 bases from J; bases unmatched to any gene: 10. The CDR3 runs to 16 residues. Germline values: CDR1 SGDLS, CDR2 YYNGEE.

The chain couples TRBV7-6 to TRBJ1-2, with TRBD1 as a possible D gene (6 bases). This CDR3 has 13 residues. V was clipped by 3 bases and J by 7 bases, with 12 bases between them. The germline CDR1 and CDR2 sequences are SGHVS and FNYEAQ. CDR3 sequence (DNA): TGTGCCAGCAGCTTTAGACAGGATGGTGGCTACACCTTC. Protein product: CASSFRQDGGYTF.

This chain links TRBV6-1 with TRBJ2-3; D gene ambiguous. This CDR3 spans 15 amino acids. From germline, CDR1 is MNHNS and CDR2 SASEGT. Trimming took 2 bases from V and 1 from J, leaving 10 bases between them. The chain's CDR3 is CASSEFSSGTDTQYF. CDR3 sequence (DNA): TGTGCCAGCAGTGAATTTTCTTCGGGCACAGATACGCAGTATTTT.

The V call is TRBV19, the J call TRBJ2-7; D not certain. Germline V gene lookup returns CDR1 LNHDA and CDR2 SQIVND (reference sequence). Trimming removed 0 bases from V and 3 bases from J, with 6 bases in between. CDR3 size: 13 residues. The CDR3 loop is CASSIDYSYEQYF. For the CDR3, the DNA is TGTGCCAGTAGTATAGACTACAGCTACGAGCAGTACTTC.

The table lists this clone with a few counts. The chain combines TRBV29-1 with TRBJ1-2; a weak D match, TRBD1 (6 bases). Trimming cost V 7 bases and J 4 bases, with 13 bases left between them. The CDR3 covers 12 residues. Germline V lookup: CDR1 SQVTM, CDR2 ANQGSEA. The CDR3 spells CSGLLGGYGYTF. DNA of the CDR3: TGCAGCGGGCTATTAGGGGGCTATGGCTACACCTTC. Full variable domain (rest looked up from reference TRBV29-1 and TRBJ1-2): SAVISQKPSRDICQRGTSLTIQCQVDSQVTMMFWYRQQPGQSLTLIATANQGSEATYESGFVIDKFPISRPNLTFSTLTVSNMSPEDSSIYLCSGLLGGYGYTFGSGTRLTVV.

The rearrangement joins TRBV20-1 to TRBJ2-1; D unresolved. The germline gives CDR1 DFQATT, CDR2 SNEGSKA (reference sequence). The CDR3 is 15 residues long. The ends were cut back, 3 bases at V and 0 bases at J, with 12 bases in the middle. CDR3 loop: CSASSLLSSYNEQFF. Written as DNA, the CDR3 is TGCAGTGCTAGTTCTCTCCTAAGCTCCTACAATGAGCAGTTCTTC.

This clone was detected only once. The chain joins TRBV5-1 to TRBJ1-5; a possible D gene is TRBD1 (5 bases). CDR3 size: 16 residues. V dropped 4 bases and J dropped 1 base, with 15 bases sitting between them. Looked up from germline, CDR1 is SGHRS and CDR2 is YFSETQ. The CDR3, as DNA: TGCGCCAGCAGCCCTGGACCAGGGCCAAGCAATCAGCCCCAGCATTTT. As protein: CASSPGPGPSNQPQHF.

CDR3 DNA sequence: TGTGCCAGCAGCTTCCAACAGGACGAGACGGAGACCCAGTACTTC. It is translated as CASSFQQDETETQYF. The V and J genes are TRBV5-4 and TRBJ2-5, with a weak D call TRBD1 (5 bases). CDR1 is SGHNT, CDR2 YYREEE, per germline (reference sequence). Trimming removed 2 bases from V and 5 bases from J, with 16 bases in between. This CDR3 is built from 15 residues.

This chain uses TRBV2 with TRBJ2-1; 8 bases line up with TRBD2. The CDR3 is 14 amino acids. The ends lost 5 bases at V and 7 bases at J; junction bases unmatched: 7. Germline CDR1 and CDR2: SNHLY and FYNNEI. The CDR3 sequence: CASSPGLVLNEQFF. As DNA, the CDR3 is TGTGCCAGCAGTCCGGGACTAGTTTTAAATGAGCAGTTCTTC.

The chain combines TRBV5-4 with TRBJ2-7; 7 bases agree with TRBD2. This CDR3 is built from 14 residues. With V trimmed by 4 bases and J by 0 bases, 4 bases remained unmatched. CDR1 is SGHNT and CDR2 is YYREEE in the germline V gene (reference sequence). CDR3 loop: CASSPGGSSYEQYF. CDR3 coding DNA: TGTGCCAGCAGCCCGGGCGGGAGCTCCTACGAGCAGTACTTC.

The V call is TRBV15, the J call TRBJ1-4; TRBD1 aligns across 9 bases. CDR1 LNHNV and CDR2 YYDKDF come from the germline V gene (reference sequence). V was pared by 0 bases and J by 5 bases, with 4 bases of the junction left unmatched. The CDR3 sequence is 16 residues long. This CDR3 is CATSRDPGQGNEKLFF. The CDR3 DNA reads TGTGCCACCAGCAGAGACCCGGGACAGGGAAATGAAAAACTGTTTTTT.

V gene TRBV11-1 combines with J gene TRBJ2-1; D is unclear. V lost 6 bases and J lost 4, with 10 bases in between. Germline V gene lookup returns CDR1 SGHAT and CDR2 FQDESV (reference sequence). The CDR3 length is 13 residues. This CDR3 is CASRLTQYNEQFF. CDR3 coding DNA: TGTGCCAGCAGGCTAACCCAATACAATGAGCAGTTCTTC.

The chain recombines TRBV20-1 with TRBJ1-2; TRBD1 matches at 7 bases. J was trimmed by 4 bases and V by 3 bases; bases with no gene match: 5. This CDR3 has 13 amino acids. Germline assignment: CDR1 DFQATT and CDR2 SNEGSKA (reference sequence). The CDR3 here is CSASRTGPYGYTF. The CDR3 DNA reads TGCAGTGCTAGTAGGACAGGACCCTATGGCTACACCTTC.

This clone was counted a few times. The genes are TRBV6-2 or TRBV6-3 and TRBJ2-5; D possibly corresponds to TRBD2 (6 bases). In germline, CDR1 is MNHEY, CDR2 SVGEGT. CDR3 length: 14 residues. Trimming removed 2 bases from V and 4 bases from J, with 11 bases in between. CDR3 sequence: CASSYNGRGETQYF. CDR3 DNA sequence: TGTGCCAGCAGTTACAACGGGAGAGGAGAGACCCAGTACTTC.

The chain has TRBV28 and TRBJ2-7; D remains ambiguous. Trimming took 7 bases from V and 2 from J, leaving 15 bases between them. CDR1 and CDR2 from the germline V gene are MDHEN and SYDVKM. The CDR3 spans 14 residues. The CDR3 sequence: CASTRTRQTYEQYF. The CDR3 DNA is TGTGCCAGCACCAGAACTCGACAAACCTACGAGCAGTACTTC.